The 6 T cell receptor beta chains below were found in one sample sequenced in a study of T cells in Graves' hyperthyroidism and ophthalmopathy. RNA transcripts gave rise to amplified TCR beta CDR3 regions. First-round RT-PCR targeting the TCR CDR3 was performed with the HTBI primer set. MiXCR was run by TCRdb on the multiplex PCR reads, yielding one entry per CDR3 protein. The sample lists roughly 420,000 distinct CDR3 sequences; 15% to 18% were seen once. The sample consisted of blood. The receptors come from a woman in her late teens or twenties with Graves' hyperthyroidism.

This clonotype appeared many times. The chain employs TRBV7-9 and TRBJ1-1; no definite D call. Germline CDR1 is SEHNR and CDR2 is FQNEAQ (reference sequence). CDR3 length: 12 amino acids. Trimming removed 6 bases at V and 4 bases at J, with 9 bases between. CDR3 protein: CASRREATEAFF. The CDR3 DNA is TGTGCCAGCAGGCGGGAGGCCACTGAAGCTTTCTTT.

This chain joins TRBV20-1 and TRBJ2-2, with TRBD2 matching over 7 bases. Germline CDR1 and CDR2: DFQATT and SNEGSKA (reference sequence). This CDR3 region has 14 residues. After removal of 2 bases from V and 5 bases from J, the junction contained 5 bases not matched to a gene. CDR3 coding DNA: TGCAGTGCTAGACCTAGCGGAGGGACCGGGGAGCTGTTTTTT. Protein product: CSARPSGGTGELFF.

This clonotype was seen repeatedly, ten times or more. The chain links TRBV12-3 or TRBV12-4 to TRBJ2-1, with D uncertain. The CDR3 is 16 residues long. Trimming took 4 bases from V and 0 from J, leaving 13 bases between them. CDR3 bases: TGTGCCAGCAGTTATCTCTGGGGAAGCTCCTACAATGAGCAGTTCTTC. Its protein is CASSYLWGSSYNEQFF.

This clonotype has at least ten counts. CDR3 DNA: TGTGCCAGCAGTTTAGCGGCTTATCAGCCCCAGCATTTT. This translates into CASSLAAYQPQHF. The V call is TRBV27, the J call TRBJ1-5; no reliable D call. Trimming pared 2 bases from V and 5 bases from J, leaving 7 bases between. Looked up from germline, CDR1 is MNHEY and CDR2 is SMNVEV (reference sequence). This CDR3 spans 13 amino acids.

This clonotype was seen at least ten times. This sequence joins TRBV12-3 or TRBV12-4 and TRBJ1-1; D remains ambiguous. V lost 7 bases to trimming and J lost 5 bases, with 17 bases between them. This CDR3 is built from 14 residues. CDR3 region: CASKSWEGSTEAFF. CDR3 nucleotides: TGTGCCAGCAAGAGTTGGGAGGGCTCTACTGAAGCTTTCTTT.

The chain joins TRBV28 to TRBJ2-7, with 8 bases that match TRBD1. V shed 3 bases, J shed 4 bases, and the junction held 5 bases outside the gene matches. This CDR3 has 14 amino acids. Germline V gene data show CDR1 as MDHEN and CDR2 as SYDVKM. The CDR3 is CASSFLGQAYEQYF. The CDR3 nucleotides read TGTGCCAGCAGTTTCTTGGGACAGGCGTACGAGCAGTACTTC.